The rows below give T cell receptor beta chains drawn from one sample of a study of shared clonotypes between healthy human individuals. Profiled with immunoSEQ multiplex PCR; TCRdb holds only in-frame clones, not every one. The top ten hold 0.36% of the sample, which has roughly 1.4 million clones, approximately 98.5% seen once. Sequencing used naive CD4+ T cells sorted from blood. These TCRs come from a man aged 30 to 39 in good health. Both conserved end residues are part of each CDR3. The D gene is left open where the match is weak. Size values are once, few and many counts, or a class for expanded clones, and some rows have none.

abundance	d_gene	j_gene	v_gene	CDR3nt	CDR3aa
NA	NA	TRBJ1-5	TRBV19	TGTGCCAGTAGTCCAAACTCCCTGGGCAATCAGCCCCAGCATTTT	CASSPNSLGNQPQHF
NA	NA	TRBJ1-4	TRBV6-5	TGTGCCAGCAGTTACTTTGGCCCCGAGGGGGAAAAACTGTTTTTT	CASSYFGPEGEKLFF
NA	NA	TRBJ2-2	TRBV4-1	TGCGCCAGCAGCTGGACTTTTCGGGAGCTGTTTTTT	CASSWTFRELFF
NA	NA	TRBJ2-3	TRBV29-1	TGCAGCGTTGGGGCGACTGTCACAGATACGCAGTATTTT	CSVGATVTDTQYF
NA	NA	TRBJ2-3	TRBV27	TGTGCCAGCAGTTTACGGGCGGATAGCACAGATACGCAGTATTTT	CASSLRADSTDTQYF
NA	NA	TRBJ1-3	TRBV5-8	TGTGCCAGCAGCCGAGCGTGGACCATATATTTT	CASSRAWTIYF
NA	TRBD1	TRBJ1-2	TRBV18	TGTGCCAGCTCACCACTACAGGGGGCGTCTAACTATGGCTACACCTTC	CASSPLQGASNYGYTF
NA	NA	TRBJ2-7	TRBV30	TGTGCCTGGAGTCTCGACGGAACCTACGAGCAGTACTTC	CAWSLDGTYEQYF
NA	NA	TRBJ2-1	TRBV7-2	TGTGCCAGCAGCTTAGGTGGGATTGACTACCGTTTAGAGGATGAGCAGTTCTTC	CASSLGGIDYRLEDEQFF
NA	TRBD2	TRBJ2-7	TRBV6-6	TGTGCCAGCAGTTACGCTAGCGGGAGTTACGAGCAGTACTTC	CASSYASGSYEQYF
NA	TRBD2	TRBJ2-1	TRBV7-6	TGTGCCAGCAGCAAACCGGGACTAGCGGGAGATGAGCAGTTCTTC	CASSKPGLAGDEQFF
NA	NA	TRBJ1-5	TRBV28	TGTGCCAGCAGTCCCTGGGCCGGTTTAAGTACTCAGCCCCAGCATTTT	CASSPWAGLSTQPQHF
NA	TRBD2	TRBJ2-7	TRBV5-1	TGCGCCAGCAGCCTCGCGCTAGCGGGAGGTGACGAGCAGTACTTC	CASSLALAGGDEQYF
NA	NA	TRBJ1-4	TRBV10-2	TGCGCCAGCAGTGACGGCAGGGGTAATGAAAAACTGTTTTTT	CASSDGRGNEKLFF
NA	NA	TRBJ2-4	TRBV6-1	TGTGCCAGCAGGGAGAGGGGGGTAGGCAAAAACATTCAGTACTTC	CASRERGVGKNIQYF
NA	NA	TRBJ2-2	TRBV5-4	TGTGCCAGCAGCTTGATCGGGGCCGGGGAGCTGTTTTTT	CASSLIGAGELFF
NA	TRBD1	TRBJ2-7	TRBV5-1	TGCGCCAGCAGCTTTGGGACAGGGGGATTCTACGAGCAGTACTTC	CASSFGTGGFYEQYF
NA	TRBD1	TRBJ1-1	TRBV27	TGTGCCAGCAGTGGTAGGGGGCCGGCTTTCTTT	CASSGRGPAFF
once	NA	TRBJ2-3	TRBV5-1	TGCGCCAGCAGCTTGACCGGGACTTTTGCCGATACGCAGTATTTT	CASSLTGTFADTQYF
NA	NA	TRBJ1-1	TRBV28	TGTGCCAGCAGCAGAACGGTAAGGACTGAAGCTTTCTTT	CASSRTVRTEAFF
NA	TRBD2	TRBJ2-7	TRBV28	TGTGCCAGCAGTTTATGGCGGCTAGCGGGAGGGCCGGGGTTTGAGCAGTACTTC	CASSLWRLAGGPGFEQYF
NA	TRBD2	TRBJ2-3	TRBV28	TGTGCCAGCAGTCCCGCTAGCGGGAGGGCCGGGGGTCCAGATACGCAGTATTTT	CASSPASGRAGGPDTQYF
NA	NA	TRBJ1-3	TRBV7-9	TGTGCCAGCAGCTATTGGACAGACCGGGGCACCATATATTTT	CASSYWTDRGTIYF
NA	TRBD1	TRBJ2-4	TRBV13	TGTGCCAGCAGCCTAGGACAGGGGTCTCATCGGGACATTCAGTACTTC	CASSLGQGSHRDIQYF
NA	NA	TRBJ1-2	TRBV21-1	TGTGCCAGCAGCAAAAAAGCAAAAAGGTATGGCTACACCTTC	CASSKKAKRYGYTF
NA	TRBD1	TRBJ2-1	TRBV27	TGTGCCAGCAGCTCCGGGACAGGGGGCTCGGGATCGATCAATGAGCAGTTCTTC	CASSSGTGGSGSINEQFF
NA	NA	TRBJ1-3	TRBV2	TGTGCCAGCAGTGCCGGGTTGACTGCTGGAAACACCATATATTTT	CASSAGLTAGNTIYF
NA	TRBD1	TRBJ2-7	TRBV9	TGTGCCAGCAGCATGACGACAGGGAGCGAGCAGTACTTC	CASSMTTGSEQYF
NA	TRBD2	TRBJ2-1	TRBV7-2	TGTGCCAGCAGCTCTCTAGCGGACGAGCAGTTCTTC	CASSSLADEQFF
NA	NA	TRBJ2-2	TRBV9	TGTGCCAGCAGCGTAGACAGACGGGACACCGGGGAGCTGTTTTTT	CASSVDRRDTGELFF
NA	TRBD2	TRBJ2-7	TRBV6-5	TGTGCCAGCAGTTTAGCGGGGGACTACGAGCAGTACTTC	CASSLAGDYEQYF
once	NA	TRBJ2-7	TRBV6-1	TGTGCCAGCAGTGAAACGACATTTCCCTACGAGCAGTACTTC	CASSETTFPYEQYF
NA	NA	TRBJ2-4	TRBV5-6	TGTGCCAGCAGCTTTCTTGGCGGTACTAAAAACATTCAGTACTTC	CASSFLGGTKNIQYF
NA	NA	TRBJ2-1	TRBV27	TGTGCCAGCAGTTGGACCCTCGGCCATGAGCAGTTCTTC	CASSWTLGHEQFF
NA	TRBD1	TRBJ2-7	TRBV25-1	TGTGCCAGCAGTGACCACCGGGACAGGGCCTACGAGCAGTACTTC	CASSDHRDRAYEQYF
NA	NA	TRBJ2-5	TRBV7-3	TGTGCCAGCAGCTTGGGGCTCGGCCAAGAGACCCAGTACTTC	CASSLGLGQETQYF
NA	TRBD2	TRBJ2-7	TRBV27	TGTGCCAGCAGTTTATTAGCGGGAAGGAGCTACGAGCAGTACTTC	CASSLLAGRSYEQYF
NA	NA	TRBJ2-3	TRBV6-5	TGTGCCAGCAGTTTAATACGAGAGTCAAGCACAGATACGCAGTATTTT	CASSLIRESSTDTQYF
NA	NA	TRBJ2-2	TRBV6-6	TGTGCCAGCAGTTTCCCGGTCTCTGGGGAGCTGTTTTTT	CASSFPVSGELFF
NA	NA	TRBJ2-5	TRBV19	TGTGCCAGTACCCCAGGGGCCCAAGAGACCCAGTACTTC	CASTPGAQETQYF
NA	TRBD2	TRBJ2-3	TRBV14	TGTGCCAGCAGCCCAATCAAGCGGGGAGATCCGGATACGCAGTATTTT	CASSPIKRGDPDTQYF
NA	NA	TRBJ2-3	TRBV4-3	TGCGCCAGCAGCCAAGAGACCGCTACAGTTAGCACAGATACGCAGTATTTT	CASSQETATVSTDTQYF
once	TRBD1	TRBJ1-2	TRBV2	TGTGCCAGCGACAGGGGGGTTGGCTACACCTTC	CASDRGVGYTF
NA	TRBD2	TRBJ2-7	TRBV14	TGTGCCAGCAGCCAAGGCTTGACACTAGCGGGGAGAACGTTCACCTACGAGCAGTACTTC	CASSQGLTLAGRTFTYEQYF
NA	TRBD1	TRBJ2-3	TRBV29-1	TGCAGCTCCCGGGACAGATACACAGATACGCAGTATTTT	CSSRDRYTDTQYF
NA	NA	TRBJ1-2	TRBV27	TGTGCCAGCAGTTTTTCGCGGGAAGGCTATGGCTACACCTTC	CASSFSREGYGYTF
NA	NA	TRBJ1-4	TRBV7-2	TGTGCCAGCAGCTCAACAGGGCCGGGGGAAAAACTGTTTTTT	CASSSTGPGEKLFF
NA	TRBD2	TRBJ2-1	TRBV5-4	TGTGCCAGCAGCCACCCCCCGACTAGCTCCAGGGAGCAGTTCTTC	CASSHPPTSSREQFF
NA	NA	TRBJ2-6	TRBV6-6	TGTGCCAGCAGTTACTTGGGTTCCAACGTCCTGACTTTC	CASSYLGSNVLTF
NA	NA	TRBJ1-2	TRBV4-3	TGCGCCAGCAGGGGGGTAAATGACTATGGCTACACCTTC	CASRGVNDYGYTF
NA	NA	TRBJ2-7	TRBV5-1	TGCGCCAGCAGTAACTTGGGCGGGGGCCCAGGCGAGCAGTACTTC	CASSNLGGGPGEQYF